This is a list of T cell receptor beta chains from one sample in a study of cytomegalovirus exposure and HLA in healthy donors. Method: immunoSEQ multiplex PCR; TCRdb's copy keeps in-frame clones and lacks some. Here the sample spans 70,000 or so clones, 94% being singletons. Material for sequencing was PBMCs. The receptors originated from a young woman in good health and CMV-seronegative. CDR3s include the opening cysteine and the closing phenylalanine or tryptophan. Each record gives: clone size, J gene, D gene, V gene, CDR3 DNA, CDR3 protein. A D gene is named only where the DNA matches it firmly. The size of a clone is reported for some rows only, either as once, few or many, or as a class for expanded clones.

clone_size: .; j_call: TRBJ2-5; d_call: .; v_call: TRBV7-2; cdr3_nt: TGTGCCAGCAGCTCTATCCCGGGGGAGACCCAGTACTTC; cdr3_aa: CASSSIPGETQYF
clone_size: .; j_call: TRBJ2-1; d_call: TRBD2; v_call: TRBV27; cdr3_nt: TGTGCCAGCACCCCCGCGGGCAGGTCCATTAATAGCGGGAGACCGTTCTTC; cdr3_aa: CASTPAGRSINSGRPFF
clone_size: .; j_call: TRBJ2-7; d_call: TRBD1; v_call: TRBV5-8; cdr3_nt: TGTGCCAGCAGCCTGAGACAGGGGGGGCCGGACGAGCAGTACTTC; cdr3_aa: CASSLRQGGPDEQYF
clone_size: few; j_call: TRBJ2-3; d_call: .; v_call: TRBV9; cdr3_nt: TGTGCCAGCAGCGGTAGAGGGAGCACAGATACGCAGTATTTT; cdr3_aa: CASSGRGSTDTQYF
clone_size: .; j_call: TRBJ2-3; d_call: .; v_call: TRBV27; cdr3_nt: TGTGCCAGCAAGGGGAAAGATACGCAGTATTTT; cdr3_aa: CASKGKDTQYF
clone_size: .; j_call: TRBJ1-3; d_call: .; v_call: TRBV14; cdr3_nt: TGTGCCAGCAGCCGAGAGACAGGCTCTGGAAACACCATATATTTT; cdr3_aa: CASSRETGSGNTIYF
clone_size: .; j_call: TRBJ2-3; d_call: .; v_call: TRBV13; cdr3_nt: TGTGCCAGCAGCCAAACCGGGGTCACAGATACGCAGTATTTT; cdr3_aa: CASSQTGVTDTQYF
clone_size: .; j_call: TRBJ1-1; d_call: TRBD1; v_call: TRBV7-2; cdr3_nt: TGTGCCAGCAGCATAACAGGGGTCGAGAACACTGAAGCTTTCTTT; cdr3_aa: CASSITGVENTEAFF
clone_size: .; j_call: TRBJ2-1; d_call: .; v_call: TRBV10-1; cdr3_nt: TGCGCCAGCAGTGATTCGTGGCAGAACAATGAGCAGTTCTTC; cdr3_aa: CASSDSWQNNEQFF
clone_size: once; j_call: TRBJ2-3; d_call: TRBD1; v_call: TRBV6-1; cdr3_nt: TGTGCCAGCAGTGTTGGACAGGGCCTTACGCAGTATTTT; cdr3_aa: CASSVGQGLTQYF
clone_size: .; j_call: TRBJ2-1; d_call: TRBD2; v_call: TRBV13; cdr3_nt: TGTGCCAGCAGCTTAAGTCCCAAGACTAGCGGGACCCCTTCCTCCTACAATGAGCAGTTCTTC; cdr3_aa: CASSLSPKTSGTPSSYNEQFF
clone_size: .; j_call: TRBJ2-7; d_call: TRBD1; v_call: TRBV28; cdr3_nt: TGTGCCAGCACCAGACAGGGCCTTGGCGAGCAGTACTTC; cdr3_aa: CASTRQGLGEQYF
clone_size: .; j_call: TRBJ1-2; d_call: .; v_call: TRBV6-1; cdr3_nt: TGTGCCAGCAGACAGAATAACTATGGCTACACCTTC; cdr3_aa: CASRQNNYGYTF
clone_size: .; j_call: TRBJ2-3; d_call: .; v_call: TRBV9; cdr3_nt: TGTGCCAGCAGCGTAGTAGGGGGGGGTTGGGATACGCAGTATTTT; cdr3_aa: CASSVVGGGWDTQYF
clone_size: .; j_call: TRBJ2-5; d_call: .; v_call: TRBV11-2; cdr3_nt: TGTGCCAGCAGCTTGAATTTCGGGGTTGGGGTGGGGTACTTC; cdr3_aa: CASSLNFGVGVGYF